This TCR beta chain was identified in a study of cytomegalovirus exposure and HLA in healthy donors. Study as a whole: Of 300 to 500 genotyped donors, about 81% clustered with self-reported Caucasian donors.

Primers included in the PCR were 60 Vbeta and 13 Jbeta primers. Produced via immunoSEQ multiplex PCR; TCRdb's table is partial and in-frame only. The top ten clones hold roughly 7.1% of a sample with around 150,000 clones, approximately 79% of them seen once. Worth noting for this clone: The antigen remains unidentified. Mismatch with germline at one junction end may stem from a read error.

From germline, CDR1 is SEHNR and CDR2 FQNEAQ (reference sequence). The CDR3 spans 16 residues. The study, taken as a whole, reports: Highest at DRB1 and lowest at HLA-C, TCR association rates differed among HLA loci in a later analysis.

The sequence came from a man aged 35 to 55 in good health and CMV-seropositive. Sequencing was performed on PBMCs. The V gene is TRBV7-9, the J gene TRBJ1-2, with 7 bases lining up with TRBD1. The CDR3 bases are TGTTCCAGCAGCCCCAGGGGGAGGTCCCGTAACTATGGCTACACCTTC. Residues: CSSSPRGRSRNYGYTF.